Following are 9 T cell receptor beta chains from one sample sequenced in a study of blood T cell repertoires in COVID-19. Repertoires were generated with immunoSEQ multiplex PCR, while TCRdb's copy carries only in-frame clones and drops some. The table has some 55,000 clones, 90% seen once. The sequenced sample consisted of peripheral blood. All receptors come from a human donor in a cohort sampled during active COVID-19.

This chain links TRBV27 with TRBJ2-5, with TRBD2 matching 12 bases. J was trimmed by 2 bases and V by 6 bases; bases with no gene match: 7. This CDR3 has 16 residues. Per the germline V gene, CDR1 is MNHEY and CDR2 is SMNVEV (reference sequence). The DNA for the CDR3 is TGTGCCAGCAGCCTACGACTAGCGGGGGAGCAAGAGACCCAGTACTTC. Amino acids: CASSLRLAGEQETQYF.

The rearrangement joins TRBV3-1 (or the pseudogene TRBV3-2) to TRBJ1-1; D remains unclear. V lost 3 bases and J 5 bases, leaving 10 bases between the germline ends. The CDR3 is 13 residues long. Germline V lookup: CDR1 LGHDT, CDR2 YNNKEL (reference sequence). CDR3 in amino acids: CASSQAAATEAFF. The DNA of the CDR3 is TGTGCCAGCAGCCAGGCGGCGGCTACTGAAGCTTTCTTT.

The chain combines TRBV6-5 with TRBJ2-5, with 7 positions matching TRBD1. Germline assignment: CDR1 MNHEY and CDR2 SVGAGI. V gave up 2 bases and J gave up 5 bases; unmatched junction bases: 5. This CDR3 has 14 amino acids. The CDR3 spells CASSYGTATETQYF. The DNA of the CDR3 is TGTGCCAGCAGTTACGGGACAGCCACCGAGACCCAGTACTTC.

The chain links TRBV6-5 to TRBJ2-7; D call uncertain. Between the trimmed V and J ends, which lost 6 bases and 2 bases, there was a span of 11 bases. The CDR3 is made up of 13 amino acids. Germline loops: CDR1 MNHEY, CDR2 SVGAGI. CDR3 nucleotide sequence: TGTGCCAGCAGAGCCCCGCGTACCTACGAGCAGTACGTC. It specifies CASRAPRTYEQYV.

This clone was observed a few times. The rearrangement links TRBV5-1 to TRBJ1-1; D unclear. Germline lookup yields CDR1 SGHRS and CDR2 YFSETQ. Trimming removed 3 bases from V and 0 bases from J, with 6 bases in between. The CDR3 consists of 13 residues. CDR3 in amino acids: CASSYNLNTEAFF. The CDR3 DNA follows: TGCGCCAGCAGCTATAATTTGAACACTGAAGCTTTCTTT.

This clone was seen only a few times. The chain recombines TRBV6-6 with TRBJ1-5; TRBD1 matches 12 bases. V shed 6 bases, J shed 2 bases, and the junction held 5 bases outside the gene matches. Germline CDR1 reads MNHNY; CDR2 reads SVGAGI (reference sequence). CDR3 length: 16 amino acids. The CDR3 is CASSLGTGGRNQPQHF. CDR3 coding DNA: TGTGCCAGCAGCCTAGGGACAGGGGGCCGCAATCAGCCCCAGCATTTT.

The chain carries TRBV7-8 and TRBJ1-5; tentatively, D is TRBD1 (5 bases). The CDR3 is 14 amino acids. CDR1 and CDR2 (germline): SGHVS, FQNEAQ. Deletions cut 1 base from V and 2 bases from J, with 6 bases between. The CDR3 bases are TGTGCCAGCAGCTTAGTACAGGGCAATCAGCCCCAGCATTTT. This sequence encodes CASSLVQGNQPQHF. Looking up the rest from reference TRBV7-8 and TRBJ1-5 gives the full variable domain: GAGVSQSPRYKVAKRGQDVALRCDPISGHVSLFWYQQALGQGPEFLTYFQNEAQLDKSGLPSDRFFAERPEGSVSTLKIQRTQQEDSAVYLCASSLVQGNQPQHFGDGTRLSIL.

V is TRBV25-1 and J is TRBJ1-1; tentative D call: TRBD1 (5 bases). V was shortened by 5 bases and J by 0 bases, with 10 bases between the two germline ends. The CDR3 runs to 14 residues. In germline, CDR1 is MGHDK, CDR2 SYGVNS. CDR3 nucleotides: TGTGCCAGCAGTATATCGACAGTGAACACTGAAGCTTTCTTT. Translation gives CASSISTVNTEAFF.

V gene TRBV6-6 combines with J gene TRBJ1-3; D is undetermined. Deletions cut 6 bases from V and 0 bases from J, with 6 bases between. Germline values: CDR1 MNHNY, CDR2 SVGAGI (reference sequence). The CDR3 spans 13 residues. DNA of the CDR3: TGTGCCAGCAGCCAGGTCTCTGGAAACACCATATATTTT. Encoded protein: CASSQVSGNTIYF.